This T cell receptor (beta chain) was observed in a study of human T cells and chemical hapten exposure. Study details: Sensitization employed 2% DPC on roughly 2 cm by roughly 2 cm of upper inner arm skin.

At least ten counts were recorded for this clonotype. Time point noted: pre-sensitization, week 0. The sample's treatment: therapeutic diphenylcyclopropenone sensitization with weekly scalp DPC. V gave up 0 bases and J gave up 7 bases, with 3 bases separating them. This CDR3 has 12 residues. From germline, CDR1 is LGHDT and CDR2 YNNKEL (reference sequence). One entry per CDR3 protein results from TCRdb running MiXCR on the RACE reads. The profile covers about 87,000 distinct CDR3 sequences, with 8% to 10% appearing a single time and around 3.6% taken by the ten largest. This sequence was found in a woman in her 40s with alopecia areata. Some clones in this sample may be carry-over from other donors' samples. V gene TRBV3-1 combines with J gene TRBJ2-2, with no clear D. The sample here was whole blood, taken in connection with sensitization to the hapten diphenylcyclopropenone (DPC). The CDR3: CASSQESGELFF. CDR3 sequence (DNA): TGTGCCAGCAGCCAAGAAAGCGGGGAGCTGTTTTTT.